The 25 T cell receptor beta chains below come from one sample, sequenced in a study of T cell responses to AZD1222 COVID-19 vaccine. Using immunoSEQ multiplex PCR, the repertoire was profiled, and TCRdb retains in-frame clones only, with some absent. Of about 57,000 clones in the sample, approximately 83% were seen once. The specimen comprised peripheral blood, sampled on day 0 of AZD1222 vaccination. Every receptor here comes from an adult in good health.

The rearrangement joins TRBV6-1 to TRBJ1-2; D is perhaps TRBD1 (6 bases). Germline CDR1 reads MNHNS; CDR2 reads SASEGT. V lost 2 bases to trimming and J lost 4 bases, with 14 bases between them. The CDR3 totals 15 residues. The CDR3 region is CASSESGRGAYGYTF. As DNA, the CDR3 is TGTGCCAGCAGTGAATCGGGCAGGGGTGCCTATGGCTACACCTTC.

This chain links TRBV29-1 with TRBJ1-4, with 10 bases aligning to TRBD1. The V gene's germline CDR1 is SQVTM and CDR2 ANQGSEA. After removal of 3 bases from V and 8 bases from J, the junction contained 15 bases not matched to a gene. The CDR3 has 17 amino acids. The CDR3 DNA reads TGCAGCGTTGACCTGGGTTGGGACAGGGGAATTGGCGAAAAACTGTTTTTT. This codes for CSVDLGWDRGIGEKLFF.

This clone showed up just once. The chain uses TRBV29-1 and TRBJ2-2; 7 nucleotides agree with TRBD1. Per germline, CDR1 SQVTM and CDR2 ANQGSEA. The CDR3 spans 14 residues. V lost 4 bases to trimming and J lost 8 bases; unmatched junction nucleotides: 10. The DNA of the CDR3 is TGCAGCGTTGGGGACAGCTCCTTTTGGGGGGAGCTGTTTTTT. Translating gives CSVGDSSFWGELFF.

CDR3 amino acids: CASTGTGFYGYTF. The CDR3 nucleotides are TGTGCCAGTACCGGGACAGGGTTCTATGGCTACACCTTC. The chain couples TRBV12-3 or TRBV12-4 to TRBJ1-2; TRBD1 matches 9 bases. The V gene end was trimmed by 9 bases and the J gene end by 4 bases; junction bases not matched to a gene: 6. The CDR3 is 13 residues long.

The chain links TRBV27 to TRBJ2-1, with a tentative D call TRBD1 (6 bases). V was pared by 6 bases and J by 2 bases, with 14 bases between. Per the germline V gene, CDR1 is MNHEY and CDR2 is SMNVEV (reference sequence). The CDR3 is made up of 15 amino acids. This CDR3 is CASRPAGVTYNEQFF. CDR3 in DNA: TGTGCCAGCAGGCCAGCAGGGGTCACCTACAATGAGCAGTTCTTC.

J is TRBJ1-2 and V is TRBV7-8, with no clear D. Trimming took 5 bases from V and 6 from J, leaving 10 bases between them. Germline V lookup: CDR1 SGHVS, CDR2 FQNEAQ. The CDR3 extends over 12 amino acids. The CDR3 region is CASSPFNHGYTF. CDR3 sequence (DNA): TGTGCCAGCAGCCCATTTAATCATGGCTACACCTTC.

CDR3 DNA: TGTGCCAGTAGTACTCCCGCTGGGACAGGGACCGGGGAGCTGTTTTTT. It yields the protein CASSTPAGTGTGELFF. The rearrangement uses TRBV19 and TRBJ2-2; TRBD1 agrees at 9 bases. Germline values: CDR1 LNHDA, CDR2 SQIVND (reference sequence). The CDR3 length is 16 residues. J was trimmed by 5 bases and V by 4 bases; bases with no gene match: 8.

The genes are TRBV15 and TRBJ1-3, with D uncertain. Germline CDR1 and CDR2: LNHNV and YYDKDF (reference sequence). The ends were cut back, 5 bases at V and 4 bases at J, with 9 bases in the middle. This CDR3 spans 13 amino acids. The CDR3 coding sequence is TGTGCCACCAGCGCGCGAGGGGGAAACACCATATATTTT. It codes for CATSARGGNTIYF.

This chain joins TRBV6-2 or TRBV6-3 and TRBJ1-5; D gene ambiguous. This CDR3 has 15 amino acids. Germline CDR1 reads MNHEY; CDR2 reads SVGEGT. Trimming stripped 6 bases from V and 1 base from J, with 13 bases between. CDR3 loop: CASSRSRSSNQPQHF. As DNA, the CDR3 is TGTGCCAGCAGCCGCTCCAGATCGAGCAATCAGCCCCAGCATTTT.

This chain joins TRBV4-2 and TRBJ2-3; D is undetermined. Trimming stripped 3 bases from V and 0 bases from J, with 13 bases between. In germline, CDR1 is LGHNA, CDR2 YNFKEQ. CDR3 length: 16 amino acids. CDR3 residues: CASSHLGPESTDTQYF. The CDR3 nucleotides are TGTGCCAGCAGCCACCTCGGACCCGAAAGCACAGATACGCAGTATTTT.

V and J are TRBV19 and TRBJ2-7; possible D gene TRBD1, 6 bases. Per germline, CDR1 LNHDA and CDR2 SQIVND (reference sequence). The germline V and J ends were trimmed by 3 bases and 5 bases, with 17 bases remaining between them. The CDR3 sequence is 15 residues long. The CDR3 reads CASSISEQGNDEQYF. The DNA of the CDR3 is TGTGCCAGTAGTATCTCCGAACAGGGCAATGACGAGCAGTACTTC.

The CDR3 loop reads CASSSGAGGPVETQYF. For the CDR3, the DNA is TGTGCCAGCAGCTCGGGCGCGGGGGGGCCTGTTGAGACCCAGTACTTC. The genes are TRBV7-2 and TRBJ2-5, with 9 nucleotides matching TRBD2. This CDR3 is 16 amino acids long. The V segment lost 4 bases and the J segment 5 bases; nucleotides outside the gene matches: 11. Germline V gene data show CDR1 as SGHTA and CDR2 as FQGNSA. Supplemented by reference TRBV7-2 and TRBJ2-5, the full variable domain reads GAGVSQSPSNKVTEKGKDVELRCDPISGHTALYWYRQSLGQGLEFLIYFQGNSAPDKSGLPSDRFSAERTGGSVSTLTIQRTQQEDSAVYLCASSSGAGGPVETQYFGPGTRLLVL.

The V gene is TRBV27, the J gene TRBJ1-4; the D is unclear. Per the germline V gene, CDR1 is MNHEY and CDR2 is SMNVEV (reference sequence). This CDR3 comprises 14 residues. V was shortened by 4 bases and J by 0 bases, with 6 bases between the two germline ends. CDR3 in DNA: TGTGCCAGCAGTTACGGGGCAACTAATGAAAAACTGTTTTTT. The encoded protein is CASSYGATNEKLFF.

This rearrangement joins TRBV7-9 to TRBJ1-1; D gene uncertain. CDR1 is SEHNR, CDR2 FQNEAQ, per germline (reference sequence). V lost 2 bases and J 0 bases, leaving 4 bases between the germline ends. The CDR3 spans 13 residues. CDR3: CASSLPVNTEAFF. CDR3 DNA sequence: TGTGCCAGCAGCTTACCCGTGAACACTGAAGCTTTCTTT.

Regarding this clone: A read error may account for a junction end that differs from germline. The V gene is TRBV7-7, the J gene TRBJ1-1, with D perhaps TRBD1 (5 bases). This CDR3 spans 13 amino acids. Germline loops: CDR1 SSHAT, CDR2 FNYEAQ (reference sequence). The CDR3 region has the DNA TGTGCTAGCAGCCCCCTGGAGGGGCCTGAAGCTTTCTTT. Translating it yields CASSPLEGPEAFF.

The rearrangement links TRBV6-2 or TRBV6-3 to TRBJ1-1; D is uncertain. V was trimmed by 6 bases and J by 0 bases, leaving 20 bases between them. The germline gives CDR1 MNHEY, CDR2 SVGEGT. The CDR3 has 17 residues. DNA for the CDR3: TGTGCCAGCAGCCGCCCAAAAGTAGCAGGTTTGAACACTGAAGCTTTCTTT. This codes for CASSRPKVAGLNTEAFF.

This CDR3 reads CASSGAGSGFPYEQYF. CDR3 in DNA: TGTGCCAGCAGCGGGGCCGGATCAGGGTTCCCCTACGAGCAGTACTTC. The chain carries TRBV9 and TRBJ2-7; D might be TRBD1 (5 bases). Deletions cut 3 bases from V and 2 bases from J, with 18 bases between. The CDR3 contains 16 residues. The V gene's germline CDR1 is SGDLS and CDR2 YYNGEE.

The rearrangement joins TRBV25-1 to TRBJ2-7; the D gene is possibly TRBD1 (6 bases). CDR1 and CDR2 (germline): MGHDK, SYGVNS. The CDR3 is 11 residues long. The germline V and J ends were trimmed by 10 bases and 2 bases, with 9 bases remaining between them. In nucleotides, the CDR3 is TGTGCCAACCGGACAGCCTACGAGCAGTACTTC. This translates into CANRTAYEQYF.

The chain employs TRBV2 and TRBJ2-2, with 8 bases aligning to TRBD2. CDR1 SNHLY and CDR2 FYNNEI come from the germline V gene. Losses at the gene ends were 3 bases for V and 6 bases for J; bases not matched to a gene: 15. The CDR3 is made up of 18 amino acids. CDR3 region: CASSEFASGYTAAGELFF. CDR3 nucleotides: TGTGCCAGCAGTGAGTTCGCTAGCGGGTACACCGCGGCCGGGGAGCTGTTTTTT.

V is TRBV7-9 and J is TRBJ1-2; TRBD1 might be the D (5 bases). Trimming left V 7 bases short and J 5 bases short, with 20 bases between. This CDR3 is built from 15 residues. The germline gives CDR1 SEHNR, CDR2 FQNEAQ (reference sequence). The CDR3 DNA reads as TGTGCCAGCACCACCTCGGGCAGGGAAAAGTATGGCTACACCTTC. Encoded protein: CASTTSGREKYGYTF.

This clone was counted once. The chain employs TRBV12-3 or TRBV12-4 and TRBJ1-6; no clear D. This CDR3 spans 13 amino acids. V dropped 5 bases and J dropped 7 bases, with 9 bases sitting between them. This CDR3 reads CASSRTVNSPLHF. CDR3 nucleotide sequence: TGTGCCAGCAGTCGGACGGTGAATTCACCCCTCCACTTT.

J is TRBJ2-7 and V is TRBV19, with D hard to call. CDR3 size: 13 residues. Trimming cost V 3 bases and J 1 base, with 7 bases left between them. Germline V gives CDR1 LNHDA, CDR2 SQIVND (reference sequence). In nucleotides, the CDR3 is TGTGCCAGTAGTATGGGTGTATCCTACGAGCAGTACTTC. It translates to CASSMGVSYEQYF. Based on the CDR3 plus reference TRBV19 and TRBJ2-7, the full variable domain is DGGITQSPKYLFRKEGQNVTLSCEQNLNHDAMYWYRQDPGQGLRLIYYSQIVNDFQKGDIAEGYSVSREKKESFPLTVTSAQKNPTAFYLCASSMGVSYEQYFGPGTRLTVT.

The CDR3 reads CASSQGNTIYF. In DNA form, the CDR3 reads TGTGCCAGCAGTCAGGGAAACACCATATATTTT. The chain recombines TRBV6-5 with TRBJ1-3; no clear D. This CDR3 is 11 amino acids long. CDR1 and CDR2 (germline): MNHEY, SVGAGI. Trimming removed 5 bases from V and 4 bases from J, with 3 bases in between.

This clone was recorded a few times. The gene calls are TRBV2 and TRBJ1-2; D is perhaps TRBD1 (5 bases). CDR3 length: 12 residues. CDR1 and CDR2 from the germline V gene are SNHLY and FYNNEI. V gave up 8 bases and J gave up 5 bases, with 12 bases separating them. The CDR3 nucleotides are TGTGCCAGCGGCGGGACTTATTATGGCTACACCTTC. Translated: CASGGTYYGYTF.

J is TRBJ1-2 and V is TRBV5-6, with D unresolved. This CDR3 is 14 amino acids long. The V gene lost 0 bases and the J gene lost 4 bases, with 10 bases spanning the gap. Germline loops: CDR1 SGHDT, CDR2 YYEEEE. The CDR3: CASSLATAIYGYTF. The CDR3 nucleotides are TGTGCCAGCAGCTTGGCTACGGCTATCTATGGCTACACCTTC.